These 19 T cell receptor beta chains were all obtained from the same sample, sequenced in a study of blood T cell repertoires in COVID-19. TCRdb keeps only in-frame clones here, not all; method: immunoSEQ multiplex PCR. In the table there are approximately 140,000 clones, about 90% of which are singletons. The material sequenced was peripheral blood. The source of these receptors is a man in his fifties or sixties with active or convalescent COVID-19.

A single count supports this clone. The chain links TRBV5-1 to TRBJ2-3, with 7 bases identical to TRBD2. This CDR3 has 16 residues. The germline V gene encodes CDR1 SGHRS and CDR2 YFSETQ. V was clipped by 5 bases and J by 4 bases; unmatched bases: 13. The CDR3 sequence: CASRLGGLAGADTQYF. CDR3 DNA: TGCGCCAGCAGACTCGGTGGGCTTGCGGGAGCAGATACGCAGTATTTT.

The rearrangement joins TRBV9 to TRBJ2-1; no reliable D call. The V gene's germline CDR1 is SGDLS and CDR2 YYNGEE. Trimming took 7 bases from V and 0 from J, leaving 5 bases between them. The CDR3 sequence is 12 residues long. CDR3 sequence (DNA): TGTGCCAGCGGCCGCTCCTACAATGAGCAGTTCTTC. This sequence encodes CASGRSYNEQFF.

The chain employs TRBV4-3 and TRBJ2-3, with TRBD2 identical over 16 bases. V shed 0 bases and J 0 bases; nucleotides not matched to a gene: 12. Germline CDR1 reads LGHNA; CDR2 reads YSLEER. The CDR3 consists of 22 residues. CDR3 protein: CASSQDLRGLAGGGASTDTQYF. For the CDR3, the DNA is TGCGCCAGCAGCCAAGATCTTAGGGGACTAGCGGGAGGGGGGGCTAGCACAGATACGCAGTATTTT.

For the CDR3, the DNA is TGTGCCAGCAGCTCAGGGCAAAGCGCCAATGAAAAACTGTTTTTT. It yields the protein CASSSGQSANEKLFF. This rearrangement joins TRBV7-9 to TRBJ1-4; D possibly corresponds to TRBD1 (5 bases). Germline CDR1 and CDR2: SEHNR and FQNEAQ (reference sequence). This CDR3 has 15 residues. The V end was cut by 4 bases, the J end by 5 bases, with 14 bases between.

This clone was counted a few times. The chain has TRBV9 and TRBJ1-2, with a weak D call TRBD1 (5 bases). Trimming removed 5 bases from V and 7 bases from J, with 15 bases in between. CDR1 is SGDLS, CDR2 YYNGEE, per germline. There are 13 residues in the CDR3. CDR3 residues: CASRDSGLGGYTF. The CDR3 bases are TGTGCCAGCAGGGATTCAGGGTTAGGTGGCTACACCTTC. The variable domain in full, with the rest retrieved from reference TRBV9 and TRBJ1-2, is DSGVTQTPKHLITATGQRVTLRCSPRSGDLSVYWYQQSLDQGLQFLIQYYNGEERAKGNILERFSAQQFPDLHSELNLSSLELGDSALYFCASRDSGLGGYTFGSGTRLTVV.

V gene TRBV2 combines with J gene TRBJ1-2; D remains ambiguous. V lost 4 bases and J 4 bases, leaving 13 bases between the germline ends. CDR1 and CDR2 from the germline V gene are SNHLY and FYNNEI. The CDR3 consists of 14 residues. For the CDR3, the DNA is TGTGCCAGCAGTGTTCAGGAGGTTGGCTATGGCTACACCTTC. Its translation: CASSVQEVGYGYTF.

There are a few counts of this clone. In nucleotides, the CDR3 is TGTGCCAGTAAACCGGGACAGGGTAACAACGAGCAGTACTTC. It yields the protein CASKPGQGNNEQYF. This chain connects TRBV19 to TRBJ2-7; 9 nucleotides align to TRBD1. This CDR3 is built from 14 residues. Trimming at V came to 7 bases and at J to 5 bases, leaving 9 bases not matched to a gene. The V gene's germline CDR1 is LNHDA and CDR2 SQIVND (reference sequence).

The chain combines TRBV18 with TRBJ1-1, with 10 bases aligning to TRBD1. The CDR3 is 17 amino acids. CDR1 and CDR2 (germline): KGHSH, LQKENI. The trim removed 2 bases at V and 5 bases at J, leaving 11 bases unmatched. CDR3 nucleotides: TGTGCCAGCTCACCAATCTTCTCGGGACAGGGGTATACTGAAGCTTTCTTT. The encoded protein is CASSPIFSGQGYTEAFF. Filled out from reference TRBV18 and TRBJ1-1, the complete variable domain reads NAGVMQNPRHLVRRRGQEARLRCSPMKGHSHVYWYRQLPEEGLKFMVYLQKENIIDESGMPKERFSAEFPKEGPSILRIQQVVRGDSAAYFCASSPIFSGQGYTEAFFGQGTRLTVV.

The gene calls are TRBV6-5 and TRBJ2-2; tentative D call: TRBD1 (6 bases). The CDR3 length is 13 residues. Trimming pared 8 bases from V and 2 bases from J, leaving 9 bases between. CDR1 and CDR2 (germline): MNHEY, SVGAGI. In DNA form, the CDR3 reads TGTGCCAGCCGGACAGCAAACACCGGGGAGCTGTTTTTT. Its translation: CASRTANTGELFF.

The chain has TRBV5-1 and TRBJ2-7; 7 bases line up with TRBD1. Germline CDR1 SGHRS, CDR2 YFSETQ. The CDR3 covers 14 residues. Trimming at V came to 2 bases and at J to 4 bases, leaving 6 bases not matched to a gene. CDR3 in amino acids: CASSLGTVGYEQYF. Here the CDR3 DNA reads TGCGCCAGCAGCTTAGGGACAGTAGGGTACGAGCAGTACTTC.

CDR3 residues: CASSKGASGQETQYF. CDR3 sequence (DNA): TGTGCCAGCAGCAAGGGCGCTAGCGGCCAAGAGACCCAGTACTTC. This chain joins TRBV11-2 and TRBJ2-5; TRBD2 agrees at 7 bases. Germline CDR1 and CDR2: SGHAT and FQNNGV. The CDR3 spans 15 residues. The V segment lost 5 bases and the J segment 1 base; nucleotides outside the gene matches: 7.

The chain links TRBV27 to TRBJ2-3; 12 positions match TRBD2. Per the germline V gene, CDR1 is MNHEY and CDR2 is SMNVEV (reference sequence). The CDR3 sequence is 15 residues long. Trimming at V came to 7 bases and at J to 1 base, leaving 3 bases not matched to a gene. CDR3 bases: TGTGCCAGCAATAGACTAGCGGGGGGCACAGATACGCAGTATTTT. This translates into CASNRLAGGTDTQYF.

The rearrangement joins TRBV6-5 to TRBJ1-1, with D unclear. V was clipped by 5 bases and J by 5 bases, with 12 bases between them. The CDR3 runs 13 residues. Looked up from germline, CDR1 is MNHEY and CDR2 is SVGAGI. CDR3 nucleotides: TGTGCCAGCAGTCCGCCGGGAGAGACTGAAGCTTTCTTT. It translates to CASSPPGETEAFF.

This clone was observed a handful of times. The rearrangement uses TRBV28 and TRBJ1-1; 8 nucleotides line up with TRBD1. The CDR3 totals 12 residues. Germline CDR1 MDHEN, CDR2 SYDVKM. Trimming removed 8 bases from V and 1 base from J; junction bases left unmatched: 0. The CDR3, as DNA: TGTGCCAGCGGGACAGGGAACACTGAAGCTTTCTTT. Its translation: CASGTGNTEAFF.

The rearrangement joins TRBV9 to TRBJ2-1, with D perhaps matching TRBD2 (6 bases). The V end lost 4 bases, the J end lost 5 bases, and 16 bases lay between the germline ends. CDR1 SGDLS and CDR2 YYNGEE come from the germline V gene. The CDR3 length is 15 residues. As DNA, the CDR3 is TGTGCCAGCAGCCCCCGACTAGGAGGGAACAATGAGCAGTTCTTC. It specifies CASSPRLGGNNEQFF.

This clone was picked up one time. The chain is built from TRBV6-6 and TRBJ1-5; maybe TRBD1 (5 bases). Germline V gene lookup returns CDR1 MNHNY and CDR2 SVGAGI (reference sequence). This CDR3 comprises 14 residues. Between the trimmed V and J ends, which lost 2 bases and 1 base, there was a span of 6 bases. CDR3 protein: CASSYQGSNQPQHF. CDR3 nucleotide sequence: TGTGCCAGCAGTTACCAGGGCAGCAATCAGCCCCAGCATTTT.

V gene TRBV30 combines with J gene TRBJ1-1; a possible D gene is TRBD1 (6 bases). This CDR3 is built from 12 residues. Trimming shortened V by 7 bases and J by 5 bases, and 14 bases separated the two germline ends. CDR1 and CDR2 from the germline V gene are GTSNPN and SVGIG (reference sequence). CDR3 sequence reads: CALNRARTEAFF. The CDR3 nucleotides are TGTGCCTTAAACAGGGCAAGAACTGAAGCTTTCTTT.

The rearrangement links TRBV25-1 to TRBJ1-2, with a tentative D call TRBD1 (5 bases). The germline V and J ends were trimmed by 3 bases and 7 bases, with 15 bases remaining between them. There are 14 residues in the CDR3. Per the germline V gene, CDR1 is MGHDK and CDR2 is SYGVNS. This CDR3 is CASSDLPAQGGYTF. The CDR3 nucleotides read TGTGCCAGCAGTGATCTCCCCGCCCAGGGTGGCTACACCTTC.

With respect to this clone: One end of the junction fails to match germline, which may point to a read error. The chain recombines TRBV15 with TRBJ2-1; 9 positions match TRBD2. This CDR3 has 17 residues. Germline CDR1 is LNHNV and CDR2 is YYDKDF (reference sequence). The CDR3 region is CATSRDGLAGIYNEQFF. The DNA for the CDR3 is TGTGCCACCAGTAGAGATGGGCTAGCGGGAATCTACAATGAGCAGTTCTTC.